This T cell receptor (beta chain) emerged from a study of post-analysis software for immune sequencing data. Whole-study context: The courses of disease that were included comprised relapsing-remitting, secondary progressive and progressive-relapsing multiple sclerosis. Overall study findings and caveats: Same-batch preparations were strongly co-clustered by F measure. Relative to controls, patients with multiple sclerosis showed significantly lower normalized Chao1 diversity. Relative to controls, patients had a few TRBV segments at higher frequency, with TRBV5-6, TRBV5-1 and TRBV20-1 among these.

Prepared libraries of TCR beta cDNA carried unique molecular identifiers. Each batch of roughly 1 to 11 million T cells produced some 500,000 cDNA molecules. A single record per CDR3 protein comes from TCRdb applying MiXCR to the PCR reads. The sample includes some 690,000 distinct CDR3 sequences, approximately 60% of them seen just once. CDR3 size: 15 residues. J gave up 7 bases and V 5 bases, and 11 bases lay outside the gene matches. The germline gives CDR1 SGHVS, CDR2 FQNEAQ. On this clonotype itself: Its antigen is undetermined.

V is TRBV7-8 and J is TRBJ2-1, with 7 bases that match TRBD2. The TCR was taken from a girl under 10 years old with multiple sclerosis. The source material was blood. The CDR3 loop reads CASSRPGRALNEQFF. For the CDR3, the DNA is TGTGCCAGCAGCCGGCCGGGGAGGGCCCTAAATGAGCAGTTCTTC.